Below, 30 T cell receptor beta chains from the same sample are listed, as sequenced in a study of blood T cell repertoires in COVID-19. The data were produced by immunoSEQ multiplex PCR, yet TCRdb's version contains in-frame clones alone and is incomplete. The sample has roughly 170,000 clones; 81% are singletons. The specimen sequenced was PBMCs or T cells enriched from blood (not recorded which). The receptor source for this set is a woman aged 40 to 50 with acute COVID-19.

The chain uses TRBV29-1 and TRBJ2-1; D is possibly TRBD2 (7 bases). The V and J ends lost 7 bases and 7 bases respectively, with 14 bases between them. CDR3 length: 12 residues. CDR1 and CDR2 from the germline V gene are SQVTM and ANQGSEA. For the CDR3, the DNA is TGCAGCGGGGGGGGACACTCTAATGAGCAGTTCTTC. Translated: CSGGGHSNEQFF.

The V gene is TRBV20-1, the J gene TRBJ1-2; TRBD1 might be the D (5 bases). Germline V gene lookup returns CDR1 DFQATT and CDR2 SNEGSKA (reference sequence). V dropped 3 bases and J dropped 6 bases, with 14 bases sitting between them. CDR3 length: 13 amino acids. Here the CDR3 reads CSASPGQWNGYTF. The CDR3 DNA follows: TGCAGTGCTAGTCCAGGGCAATGGAATGGCTACACCTTC.

The genes are TRBV7-9 and TRBJ2-1; tentatively, D is TRBD2 (6 bases). CDR1 is SEHNR, CDR2 FQNEAQ, per germline (reference sequence). V dropped 4 bases and J dropped 6 bases, with 13 bases sitting between them. The CDR3 consists of 14 residues. The CDR3 nucleotides read TGTGCCAGCAGCTCCCGGGGACTCTCCAATGAGCAGTTCTTC. This sequence encodes CASSSRGLSNEQFF.

This clone was counted only a few times. The chain joins TRBV5-1 to TRBJ2-6; TRBD1 might be the D (6 bases). This CDR3 contains 15 residues. Between the trimmed V and J ends, which lost 4 bases and 2 bases, there was a span of 10 bases. Germline CDR1 is SGHRS and CDR2 is YFSETQ. The CDR3 here is CASSEQGAGANVLTF. The CDR3 DNA reads TGCGCCAGCAGCGAACAGGGAGCTGGGGCCAACGTCCTGACTTTC.

This CDR3 is CASSPDINYGYTF. DNA for the CDR3: TGTGCCAGCTCACCGGACATTAACTATGGCTACACCTTC. The chain combines TRBV18 with TRBJ1-2; possibly TRBD1 for D (5 bases). V was shortened by 3 bases and J by 1 base, with 6 bases between the two germline ends. Germline loops: CDR1 KGHSH, CDR2 LQKENI. There are 13 residues in the CDR3.

This chain connects TRBV27 to TRBJ1-5; D not resolved. This CDR3 has 13 residues. CDR1 MNHEY and CDR2 SMNVEV come from the germline V gene (reference sequence). Trimming stripped 6 bases from V and 3 bases from J, with 9 bases between. The CDR3: CASSAGNNQPQHF. The DNA for the CDR3 is TGTGCCAGCAGCGCCGGGAACAATCAGCCCCAGCATTTT.

Regarding this clone: This same CDR3 is encoded by further DNA sequences in the sample. This chain joins TRBV18 and TRBJ1-1; D ambiguous. This CDR3 is built from 13 residues. CDR1 and CDR2 (germline): KGHSH, LQKENI. V was trimmed by 3 bases and J by 1 base, leaving 6 bases between them. CDR3 residues: CASSPTENTEAFF. CDR3 DNA sequence: TGTGCCAGCTCACCCACAGAGAACACTGAAGCTTTCTTT.

The chain links TRBV9 to TRBJ2-2, with TRBD2 as a possible D gene (6 bases). From germline, CDR1 is SGDLS and CDR2 YYNGEE. Trimming pared 4 bases from V and 2 bases from J, leaving 15 bases between. The CDR3 is 16 amino acids. The CDR3 DNA reads TGTGCCAGCAGCCCATTCCAGGACTACAACACCGGGGAGCTGTTTTTT. Protein sequence: CASSPFQDYNTGELFF.

CDR3 region: CASSRDRGGNTIYF. CDR3 nucleotides: TGTGCCAGCTCACGGGACAGGGGTGGAAACACCATATATTTT. The J gene is TRBJ1-3, the V gene TRBV18, with TRBD1 matching over 10 bases. Losses at the gene ends were 4 bases for V and 3 bases for J; bases not matched to a gene: 0. Germline V gives CDR1 KGHSH, CDR2 LQKENI. This CDR3 contains 14 residues.

This rearrangement joins TRBV3-1 (or the pseudogene TRBV3-2) to TRBJ2-3, with a tentative D call TRBD1 (6 bases). The V gene lost 4 bases and the J gene lost 8 bases, with 22 bases spanning the gap. Per the germline V gene, CDR1 is LGHDT and CDR2 is YNNKEL (reference sequence). CDR3 length: 16 amino acids. The CDR3 sequence is CASSPYPGIQGGTQYF. The DNA for the CDR3 is TGTGCCAGCAGCCCTTATCCGGGAATTCAAGGGGGTACGCAGTATTTT.

In its sample, this clone was seen a few times. CDR3 nucleotide sequence: TGCGCCAGCACCCCGATGACAGGGGGCAATCAGCCCCAGCATTTT. Translated: CASTPMTGGNQPQHF. The V gene is TRBV4-1, the J gene TRBJ1-5; 8 bases are a match to TRBD1. V dropped 7 bases and J dropped 2; count of bases not matched to a gene: 7. Germline CDR1 reads MGHRA; CDR2 reads YSYEKL. CDR3 size: 15 residues.

V and J are TRBV5-1 and TRBJ1-1; 7 bases agree with TRBD1. V gave up 4 bases and J gave up 0 bases; unmatched junction bases: 3. Per germline, CDR1 SGHRS and CDR2 YFSETQ. CDR3 size: 14 residues. The CDR3 region has the DNA TGCGCCAGCAGCCAGGGGGTTGTGAACACTGAAGCTTTCTTT. It specifies CASSQGVVNTEAFF.

This clone was seen only once. The chain uses TRBV7-9 and TRBJ2-7; 7 positions agree with TRBD1. The germline CDR1 and CDR2 sequences are SEHNR and FQNEAQ (reference sequence). The CDR3 length is 14 residues. The J segment lost 8 bases and the V segment lost 5 bases, leaving 12 bases of the junction unmatched. The CDR3 here is CASSVSGKQGQQYV. The CDR3 coding sequence is TGTGCCAGCAGCGTCTCAGGGAAACAGGGGCAGCAGTACGTC.

The chain combines TRBV4-1 with TRBJ2-5, with 10 bases fitting TRBD2. The CDR3 loop spans 16 amino acids. Germline CDR1 MGHRA, CDR2 YSYEKL. V dropped 4 bases and J dropped 1; count of bases not matched to a gene: 6. CDR3 coding DNA: TGCGCCAGCAGCCCTTGGACTAGCGGTCTCCAAGAGACCCAGTACTTC. Its translation: CASSPWTSGLQETQYF.

The chain combines TRBV7-8 with TRBJ1-2; maybe TRBD1 (6 bases). Germline V gene data show CDR1 as SGHVS and CDR2 as FQNEAQ. V dropped 0 bases and J dropped 7 bases, with 12 bases sitting between them. The CDR3 is made up of 14 amino acids. The CDR3 DNA reads as TGTGCCAGCAGCTTAGCGCGAGGGGGTCTTGGCTACACCTTC. This gives the protein CASSLARGGLGYTF.

This clone has only one observation. The chain couples TRBV4-2 to TRBJ2-1, with 12 bases that match TRBD2. The ends lost 1 base at V and 10 bases at J; junction bases unmatched: 5. The CDR3 runs to 15 residues. Germline assignment: CDR1 LGHNA and CDR2 YNFKEQ. CDR3 coding DNA: TGTGCCAGCAGCCAAGGACTAGCGGGAGCCGGAGAGCAGTTCTTC. Translation gives CASSQGLAGAGEQFF.

This chain links TRBV19 with TRBJ1-1; D may be TRBD1 (6 bases). Trimming pared 4 bases from V and 7 bases from J, leaving 13 bases between. Germline-derived CDR1 and CDR2 are LNHDA and SQIVND (reference sequence). The CDR3 covers 13 residues. CDR3 DNA sequence: TGTGCCAGTAGTAGCGGGGGGCGGATTGAAGCTTTCTTT. Translating gives CASSSGGRIEAFF.

This sequence joins TRBV12-3 or TRBV12-4 and TRBJ2-7; the D gene is possibly TRBD1 (6 bases). CDR3 size: 13 residues. The ends were cut back, 3 bases at V and 9 bases at J, with 15 bases in the middle. The CDR3 nucleotides are TGTGCCAGCAGTTTTGGCCCACAGGGCGCGCAGTACTTC. Its translation is CASSFGPQGAQYF.

The genes are TRBV4-1 and TRBJ1-3; possible D gene TRBD1, 5 bases. Between the trimmed V and J ends, which lost 0 bases and 2 bases, there was a span of 11 bases. Germline CDR1 reads MGHRA; CDR2 reads YSYEKL. The CDR3 length is 16 residues. The CDR3 region has the DNA TGCGCCAGCAGCCAAGAAGCAGGCAGGGCTGGAAACACCATATATTTT. Its protein product is CASSQEAGRAGNTIYF.

V usage is TRBV5-6 and J usage is TRBJ1-2; D may be TRBD1 (5 bases). This CDR3 is 11 amino acids long. Germline V gives CDR1 SGHDT, CDR2 YYEEEE. Between the trimmed V and J ends, which lost 4 bases and 12 bases, there was a span of 13 bases. The CDR3 loop is CASSRQTANTF. The CDR3 DNA reads TGTGCCAGCAGCAGGCAGACAGCCAACACCTTC.

The chain couples TRBV9 to TRBJ2-2; 15 bases are a match to TRBD2. Germline V CDR1 and CDR2: SGDLS, YYNGEE. The CDR3 covers 21 residues. With V trimmed by 3 bases and J by 3 bases, 15 bases remained unmatched. CDR3 nucleotide sequence: TGTGCCAGCAGCGGCGCGGCAGGAGGACTAGCGGGAGGGCCGGACACCGGGGAGCTGTTTTTT. This codes for CASSGAAGGLAGGPDTGELFF.

V usage is TRBV3-1 (or the pseudogene TRBV3-2) and J usage is TRBJ2-7, with TRBD2 identical over 9 bases. The CDR3 is 15 residues long. Germline V lookup: CDR1 LGHDT, CDR2 YNNKEL (reference sequence). The V and J ends lost 1 base and 4 bases, in that order; junction bases with no gene match: 5. In DNA form, the CDR3 reads TGTGCCAGCAGCCAAGGCCTAGCGGGGATATACGAGCAGTACTTC. Protein sequence: CASSQGLAGIYEQYF.

V gene TRBV10-1 combines with J gene TRBJ2-3, with 12 bases fitting TRBD2. Germline loops: CDR1 WNHNN, CDR2 SYGVQD (reference sequence). V shed 0 bases, J shed 6 bases, and the junction held 16 bases outside the gene matches. The CDR3 is 20 amino acids. For the CDR3, the DNA is TGCGCCAGCAGTGAGTCAGGACTAGCGGGATTCGGGGGCCTCCGGGATACGCAGTATTTT. Residues: CASSESGLAGFGGLRDTQYF.

This sequence joins TRBV5-5 and TRBJ1-1; 10 bases align to TRBD1. The junction had 19 bases not matched to a gene; V was cut back by 4 bases and J by 4 bases. Germline V gives CDR1 SGHKS, CDR2 YYEKEE (reference sequence). The CDR3 totals 19 residues. The DNA for the CDR3 is TGTGCCAGCAGCCCCGTGATCCGGGACAGGGGACAGAGAGGCACTGAAGCTTTCTTT. It encodes CASSPVIRDRGQRGTEAFF.

The genes are TRBV9 and TRBJ2-5; 7 bases align to TRBD1. Trimming cost V 0 bases and J 4 bases; bases outside gene matches: 9. CDR1 and CDR2 (germline): SGDLS, YYNGEE. The CDR3 consists of 16 residues. CDR3 bases: TGTGCCAGCAGCGTAGGTCCTGTGGGACAGAGAGAGACCCAGTACTTC. Translated, it gives CASSVGPVGQRETQYF.

Comment on this clone: This sample includes further DNA sequences coding for the same CDR3. The V call is TRBV7-3, the J call TRBJ2-1, with TRBD2 matching 12 bases. Germline loops: CDR1 SGHTA, CDR2 FQGTGA. Trimming removed 5 bases from V and 9 bases from J; junction bases left unmatched: 5. The CDR3 runs 14 residues. CDR3 residues: CASSPGLAGTEQFF. The CDR3 bases are TGTGCCAGCAGCCCCGGACTAGCGGGGACTGAGCAGTTCTTC.

The gene calls are TRBV19 and TRBJ2-2; the match to TRBD2 covers 7 bases. Germline CDR1 reads LNHDA; CDR2 reads SQIVND (reference sequence). The CDR3 sequence is 18 residues long. With V trimmed by 5 bases and J by 4 bases, 16 bases remained unmatched. Here the CDR3 reads CASSAPEAGTRSTGELFF. CDR3 bases: TGTGCCAGTAGTGCCCCCGAAGCGGGGACGAGGTCCACCGGGGAGCTGTTTTTT.

The V call is TRBV7-3, the J call TRBJ2-1; 7 bases align to TRBD2. The germline gives CDR1 SGHTA, CDR2 FQGTGA. The CDR3 loop spans 13 amino acids. The V gene end was trimmed by 4 bases and the J gene end by 7 bases; junction bases not matched to a gene: 4. The CDR3 loop is CASSWGGTNEQFF. Here the CDR3 DNA reads TGTGCCAGCAGCTGGGGGGGTACAAATGAGCAGTTCTTC. Full variable domain (missing parts from reference TRBV7-3 and TRBJ2-1): GAGVSQTPSNKVTEKGKYVELRCDPISGHTALYWYRQSLGQGPEFLIYFQGTGAADDSGLPNDRFFAVRPEGSVSTLKIQRTERGDSAVYLCASSWGGTNEQFFGPGTRLTVL.

The chain has TRBV19 and TRBJ2-1, with a weak D call TRBD2 (6 bases). Germline assignment: CDR1 LNHDA and CDR2 SQIVND (reference sequence). V was pared by 3 bases and J by 6 bases, with 12 bases between. The CDR3 extends over 14 amino acids. The CDR3 coding sequence is TGTGCCAGTAGTATGGCCGGGAGTCTCAATGAGCAGTTCTTC. Its protein is CASSMAGSLNEQFF. Variable domain in full (rest from reference TRBV19 and TRBJ2-1): DGGITQSPKYLFRKEGQNVTLSCEQNLNHDAMYWYRQDPGQGLRLIYYSQIVNDFQKGDIAEGYSVSREKKESFPLTVTSAQKNPTAFYLCASSMAGSLNEQFFGPGTRLTVL.

This chain uses TRBV9 with TRBJ2-3, with TRBD2 matching over 7 bases. From germline, CDR1 is SGDLS and CDR2 YYNGEE. The CDR3 sequence is 14 residues long. Trimming removed 1 base from V and 5 bases from J; junction bases left unmatched: 4. CDR3 loop: CASSVQLAGDTQYF. CDR3 sequence (DNA): TGTGCCAGCAGCGTACAGTTAGCGGGAGATACGCAGTATTTT. Variable domain in full (rest from reference TRBV9 and TRBJ2-3): DSGVTQTPKHLITATGQRVTLRCSPRSGDLSVYWYQQSLDQGLQFLIQYYNGEERAKGNILERFSAQQFPDLHSELNLSSLELGDSALYFCASSVQLAGDTQYFGPGTRLTVL.